The 9 T cell receptor beta chains given below trace back to one sample, sequenced in a study of blood T cells in healthy people across ages (dated by TCRdb to between 2014 and 2017). Libraries were constructed by 5' RACE. The data were produced on an Illumina HiSeq 2500. A second PCR of roughly 7 to 11 cycles was performed with a sample-barcoded 5' primer and a J-beta primer mix. TCRdb passed the public sequencing reads through fastp at Q25 and MiXCR, retaining productive beta sequences. For every CDR3 protein sequence, its rows merge into one entry that carries the most common genes and DNA. The sample data list about 1.1 million distinct CDR3 sequences, and around two fifths of these were observed just once. The ten largest clones take up approximately 14% of the sample. Sequences were obtained from blood. These TCRs come from a man aged 18 to 30 in good health.

To note about this clonotype: An end of the junction differs from the germline gene, which may be a read error. The chain recombines TRBV5-1 with TRBJ2-7; no clear D gene. CDR3 length: 14 residues. Per germline, CDR1 SGHRS and CDR2 YFSETQ. In DNA form, the CDR3 reads TGCGCCTGCAGCCCCACACTATACTCCTACGAGCAGTACTTC. Its translation is CACSPTLYSYEQYF.

Details on this clonotype: A much larger clone differs by one base, so this may be a read error. The chain employs TRBV7-2 and TRBJ1-2; D gene ambiguous. The CDR3 extends over 14 amino acids. Germline assignment: CDR1 SGHTA and CDR2 FQGNSA. The V and J ends lost 3 bases and 6 bases respectively, with 14 bases between them. The CDR3 DNA reads as TGTGCCAGCAGCTTCGGGCAGCCGCTTCATGGCTACACCTTC. It encodes CASSFGQPLHGYTF.

This clonotype appeared a few times. V and J are TRBV10-3 and TRBJ2-7; D perhaps matches TRBD1 (6 bases). Germline V gene sequence: CDR1 ENHRY, CDR2 SYGVKD. The germline V and J ends were trimmed by 0 bases and 4 bases, with 13 bases remaining between them. The CDR3 runs to 15 residues. CDR3 sequence reads: CAISESGAGSYEQYF. In DNA form, the CDR3 reads TGTGCCATCAGTGAGTCGGGGGCAGGGTCGTACGAGCAGTACTTC.

The V and J genes are TRBV10-3 and TRBJ1-2; D not resolved. The V gene's germline CDR1 is ENHRY and CDR2 SYGVKD. This CDR3 region has 15 residues. Trimming took 5 bases from V and 7 from J, leaving 20 bases between them. The CDR3: CAISKVSAPLPGYTF. Written as DNA, the CDR3 is TGTGCCATCAGTAAGGTCTCCGCACCTCTGCCTGGCTACACCTTC.

J is TRBJ1-4 and V is TRBV28; D unclear. The CDR3 runs to 14 residues. The germline CDR1 and CDR2 sequences are MDHEN and SYDVKM. The V end lost 5 bases, the J end lost 8 bases, and 15 bases lay between the germline ends. The CDR3 sequence: CASSPRGLGEKLFF. The CDR3 coding sequence is TGTGCCAGCAGTCCAAGAGGGCTAGGAGAAAAACTGTTTTTT.

The V and J genes are TRBV4-1 and TRBJ2-1; D might be TRBD2 (6 bases). V shed 0 bases and J shed 3 bases, with 12 bases lying between them. CDR3 length: 16 amino acids. CDR1 is MGHRA, CDR2 YSYEKL, per germline. The CDR3 coding sequence is TGCGCCAGCAGCCAAGATCCCGCGGGGTTCTACAATGAGCAGTTCTTC. Protein: CASSQDPAGFYNEQFF.

The V and J genes are TRBV28 and TRBJ2-5; D remains unclear. The CDR3 length is 12 residues. V lost 6 bases and J 5 bases, leaving 10 bases between the germline ends. Germline V CDR1 and CDR2: MDHEN, SYDVKM. In DNA form, the CDR3 reads TGTGCCAGCAGCACCCCCCAGGAGACCCAGTACTTC. It codes for CASSTPQETQYF.

The V gene is TRBV12-3 or TRBV12-4, the J gene TRBJ1-2; 7 bases are a match to TRBD1. CDR3 length: 14 amino acids. V gave up 3 bases and J gave up 3 bases; unmatched junction bases: 4. CDR3 coding DNA: TGTGCCAGCAGTTTTGCGGGACAGCACTATGGCTACACCTTC. It specifies CASSFAGQHYGYTF.

The chain has TRBV6-2 or TRBV6-3 and TRBJ2-7; 7 bases align to TRBD1. CDR3 length equals 18 residues. Germline assignment: CDR1 MNHEY and CDR2 SVGEGT. J was trimmed by 2 bases and V by 2 bases; bases with no gene match: 15. This CDR3 reads CASSYDMRTGGRTYEQYF. CDR3 coding DNA: TGTGCCAGCAGTTACGATATGCGGACAGGCGGTAGGACCTACGAGCAGTACTTC.